This T cell receptor beta chain was observed in a study of T-cell reconstitution after alpha-beta-depleted transplantation in children (TCRdb year 2016). About the investigation overall: The study quantitatively tracked T-cell immune reconstitution after TCRalphabeta/CD19-depleted allogeneic hematopoietic cell transplantation in children using TCR repertoire profiling.

The CDR3 starts with the cysteine, ends with the phenylalanine, and has 17 residues. Only CDR3 DNA is held: 51 bases, read in frame from base 1. Trimming at the junction amounts to 0 bases on V and 0 bases on J, and the germline ends lie 9 bases apart. Looking up the germline V gene yields CDR1 MNHEY and CDR2 SVGAGI. Library creation used PCR. Sequencing was carried out with an Illumina HiSeq 2500. TCR library preparation used molecular barcoding, with unique molecular identifiers applied to normalize quantification of the TCRbeta repertoire. TCRdb's own reprocessing of the public reads used fastp at Q25 and MiXCR and kept productive beta chains. Rows are unified per CDR3 protein, each entry keeping the most common DNA and genes. The sample table records fewer than 700,000 distinct CDR3 sequences; 23% of these occur just once. The ten top clones hold approximately 14% of the sample. Points the paper makes about the study in general: In some patients, the high TCRbeta diversity seen at day 60 was put down to recipient T cells and intrathymic progenitors that had survived conditioning. About two months after transplant, the apparently early recovery of alphabetaT-cell counts reportedly depended on just several hundred clones that had expanded rapidly and came from non-depleted graft cells. Over subsequent months, a decline in hyperexpanded clone frequencies was noted, and after one year, T-cell counts and TCRbeta diversity were mostly ascribed to newly produced T cells.

Per the publication, the treatment or condition label means: allogeneic hematopoietic cell transplantation with graft depleted of TCRalphabeta T cells and CD19 B cells. Transplant recipients were children who received TCRalphabeta/CD19-depleted allogeneic hematopoietic cell grafts. This clonotype was seen at least ten times. There is no known antigen for this receptor. Base qualities are not provided; no much larger clone lies one nucleotide away. This clonotype originated in a boy less than two years old who had a stem cell transplant for acute myeloid leukemia, so the T cells may come from the graft donor. The rearranged chain carries TRBV6-5 and TRBJ1-6; the D gene cannot be resolved reliably. The sample consisted of PBMCs, mostly from graft donor cells, taken 360 days after TCRalphabeta/CD19-depleted stem cell transplant. The DNA reads as follows: TGTGCCAGCAGTTACTCGAAGCAGCACTCCTATAATTCACCCCTCCACTTT. The resulting protein is CASSYSKQHSYNSPLHF.